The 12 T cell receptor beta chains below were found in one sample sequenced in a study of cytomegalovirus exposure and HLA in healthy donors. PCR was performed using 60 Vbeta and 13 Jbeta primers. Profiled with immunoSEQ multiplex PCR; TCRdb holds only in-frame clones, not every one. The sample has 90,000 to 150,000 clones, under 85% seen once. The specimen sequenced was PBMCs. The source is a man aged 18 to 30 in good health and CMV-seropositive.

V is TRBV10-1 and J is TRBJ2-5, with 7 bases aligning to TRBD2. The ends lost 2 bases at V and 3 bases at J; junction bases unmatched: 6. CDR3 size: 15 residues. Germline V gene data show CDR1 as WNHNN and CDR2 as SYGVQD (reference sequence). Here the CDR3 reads CASSETSSGEETQYF. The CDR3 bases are TGCGCCAGCAGTGAGACCTCTAGCGGAGAAGAGACCCAGTACTTC.

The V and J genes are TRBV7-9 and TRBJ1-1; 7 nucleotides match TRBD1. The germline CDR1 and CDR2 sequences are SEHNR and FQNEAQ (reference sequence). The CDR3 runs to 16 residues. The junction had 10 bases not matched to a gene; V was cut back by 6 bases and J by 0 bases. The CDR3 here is CASSSLTGLMNTEAFF. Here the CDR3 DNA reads TGTGCCAGCAGTTCTCTGACAGGGCTAATGAACACTGAAGCTTTCTTT.

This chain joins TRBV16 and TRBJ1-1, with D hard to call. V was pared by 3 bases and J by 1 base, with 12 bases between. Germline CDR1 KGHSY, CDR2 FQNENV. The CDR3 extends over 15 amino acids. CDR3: CASSQERVANTEAFF. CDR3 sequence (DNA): TGTGCCAGCAGCCAGGAGAGGGTGGCGAACACTGAAGCTTTCTTT.

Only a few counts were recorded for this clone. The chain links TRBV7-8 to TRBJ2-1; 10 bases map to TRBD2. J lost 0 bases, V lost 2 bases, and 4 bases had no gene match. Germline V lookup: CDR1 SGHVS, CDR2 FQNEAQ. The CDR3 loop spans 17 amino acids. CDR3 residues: CASSLSSGGSSYNEQFF. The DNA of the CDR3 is TGTGCCAGCAGCTTAAGTAGCGGGGGGAGCTCCTACAATGAGCAGTTCTTC.

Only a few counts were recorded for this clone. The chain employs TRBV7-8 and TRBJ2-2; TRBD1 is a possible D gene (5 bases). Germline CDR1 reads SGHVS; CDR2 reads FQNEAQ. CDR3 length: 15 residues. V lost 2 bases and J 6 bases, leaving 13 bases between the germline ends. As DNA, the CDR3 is TGTGCCAGCAGCTTACGTGACAGAATATCCGGGGAGCTGTTTTTT. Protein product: CASSLRDRISGELFF.

The CDR3: CASSLASFQWTEAFF. DNA for the CDR3: TGTGCCAGCAGCTTAGCGTCATTCCAGTGGACTGAAGCTTTCTTT. The gene calls are TRBV7-8 and TRBJ1-1; the D is unclear. Germline values: CDR1 SGHVS, CDR2 FQNEAQ. This CDR3 spans 15 amino acids. The V end lost 0 bases, the J end lost 5 bases, and 13 bases lay between the germline ends.

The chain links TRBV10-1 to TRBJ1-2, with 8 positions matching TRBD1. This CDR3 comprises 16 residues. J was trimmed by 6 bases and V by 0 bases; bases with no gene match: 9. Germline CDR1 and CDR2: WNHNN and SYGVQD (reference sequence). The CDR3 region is CASSESRTGLPHGYTF. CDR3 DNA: TGCGCCAGCAGTGAGTCCCGGACAGGGCTCCCCCATGGCTACACCTTC.

The CDR3 DNA reads TGTGCCAGCAGCCCAGCAAGGGGTGGTGACGAGCAGTACTTC. It yields the protein CASSPARGGDEQYF. The chain links TRBV10-3 to TRBJ2-7, with a tentative D call TRBD1 (5 bases). This CDR3 is built from 14 residues. Germline V CDR1 and CDR2: ENHRY, SYGVKD. V was trimmed by 10 bases and J by 5 bases, leaving 21 bases between them.

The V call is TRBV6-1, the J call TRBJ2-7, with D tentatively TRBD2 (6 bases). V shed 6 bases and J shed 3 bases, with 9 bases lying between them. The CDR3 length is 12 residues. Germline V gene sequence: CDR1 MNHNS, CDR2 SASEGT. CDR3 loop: CASREGLYEQYF. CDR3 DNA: TGTGCCAGCAGGGAGGGACTCTACGAGCAGTACTTC.

Here the CDR3 reads CASSSVRGGQYF. CDR3 in DNA: TGTGCCAGCAGCTCCGTCAGGGGTGGGCAGTATTTT. The V gene is TRBV7-9, the J gene TRBJ2-3; the D gene is possibly TRBD1 (6 bases). Trimming took off 4 bases at V and 11 bases at J, with 13 bases between the two ends. Germline CDR1 reads SEHNR; CDR2 reads FQNEAQ (reference sequence). The CDR3 length is 12 residues. The entire variable domain, with the rest obtained from reference TRBV7-9 and TRBJ2-3, is as follows: DTGVSQNPRHKITKRGQNVTFRCDPISEHNRLYWYRQTLGQGPEFLTYFQNEAQLEKSRLLSDRFSAERPKGSFSTLEIQRTEQGDSAMYLCASSSVRGGQYFGPGTRLTVL.

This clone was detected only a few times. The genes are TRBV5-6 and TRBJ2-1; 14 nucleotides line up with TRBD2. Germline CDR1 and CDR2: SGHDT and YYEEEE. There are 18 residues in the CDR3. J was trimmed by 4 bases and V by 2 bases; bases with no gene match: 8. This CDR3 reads CASSLTGTSGGTYNEQFF. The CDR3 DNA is TGTGCCAGCAGCTTAACCGGGACTAGCGGGGGAACTTACAATGAGCAGTTCTTC.

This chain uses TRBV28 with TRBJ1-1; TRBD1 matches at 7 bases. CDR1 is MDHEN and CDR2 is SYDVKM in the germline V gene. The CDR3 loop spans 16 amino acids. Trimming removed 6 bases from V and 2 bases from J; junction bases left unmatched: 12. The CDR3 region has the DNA TGTGCCAGCAGCTTCATATCTGGGACAGCAAACACTGAAGCTTTCTTT. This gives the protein CASSFISGTANTEAFF.